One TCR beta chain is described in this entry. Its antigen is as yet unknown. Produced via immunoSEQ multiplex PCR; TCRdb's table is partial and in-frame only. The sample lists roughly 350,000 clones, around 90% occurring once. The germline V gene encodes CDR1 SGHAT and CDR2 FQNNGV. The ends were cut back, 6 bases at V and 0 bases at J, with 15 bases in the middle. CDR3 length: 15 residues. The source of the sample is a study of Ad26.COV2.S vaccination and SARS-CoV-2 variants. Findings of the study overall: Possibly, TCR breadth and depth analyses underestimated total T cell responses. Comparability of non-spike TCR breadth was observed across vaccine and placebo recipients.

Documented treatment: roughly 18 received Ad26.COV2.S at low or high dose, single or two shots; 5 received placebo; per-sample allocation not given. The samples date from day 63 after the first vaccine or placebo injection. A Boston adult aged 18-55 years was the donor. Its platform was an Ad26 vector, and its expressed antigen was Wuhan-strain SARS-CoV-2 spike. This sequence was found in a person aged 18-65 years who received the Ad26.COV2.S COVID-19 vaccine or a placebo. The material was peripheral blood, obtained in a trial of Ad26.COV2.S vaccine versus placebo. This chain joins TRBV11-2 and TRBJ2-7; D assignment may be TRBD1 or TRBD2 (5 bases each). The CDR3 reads CASSLHGGYSYEQYF. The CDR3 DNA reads TGTGCCAGCAGTCTCCATGGGGGATACTCCTACGAGCAGTACTTC.